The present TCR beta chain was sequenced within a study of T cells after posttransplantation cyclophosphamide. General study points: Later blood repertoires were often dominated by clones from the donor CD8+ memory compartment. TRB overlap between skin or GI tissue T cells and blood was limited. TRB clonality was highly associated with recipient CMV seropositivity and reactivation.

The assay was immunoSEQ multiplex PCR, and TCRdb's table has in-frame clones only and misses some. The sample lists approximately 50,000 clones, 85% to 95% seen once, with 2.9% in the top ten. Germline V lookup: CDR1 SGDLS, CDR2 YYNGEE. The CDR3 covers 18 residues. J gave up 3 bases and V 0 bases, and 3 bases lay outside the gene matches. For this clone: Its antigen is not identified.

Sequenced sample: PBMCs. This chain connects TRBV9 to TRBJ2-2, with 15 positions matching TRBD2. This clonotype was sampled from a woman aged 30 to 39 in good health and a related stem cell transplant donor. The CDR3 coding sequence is TGTGCCAGCAGCGTAGGGACTAGCGGGGGGGCCTACACCGGGGAGCTGTTTTTT. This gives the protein CASSVGTSGGAYTGELFF.